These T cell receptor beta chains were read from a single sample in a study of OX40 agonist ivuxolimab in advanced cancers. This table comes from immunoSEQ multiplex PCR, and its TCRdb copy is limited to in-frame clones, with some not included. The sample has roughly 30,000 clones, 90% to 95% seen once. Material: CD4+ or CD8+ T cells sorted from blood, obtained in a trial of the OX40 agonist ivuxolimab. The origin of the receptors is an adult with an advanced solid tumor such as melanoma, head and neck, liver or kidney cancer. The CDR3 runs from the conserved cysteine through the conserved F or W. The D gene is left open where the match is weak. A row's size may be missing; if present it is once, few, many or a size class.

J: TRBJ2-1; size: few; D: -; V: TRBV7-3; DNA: TGTGCCAGCAGCTTAATGGGGGGCAATGAGCAGTTCTTC; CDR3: CASSLMGGNEQFF
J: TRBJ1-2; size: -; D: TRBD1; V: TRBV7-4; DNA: TGTGCCAGCAGCCCGATGACAGGGTGGGCTGGCTACACCTTC; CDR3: CASSPMTGWAGYTF
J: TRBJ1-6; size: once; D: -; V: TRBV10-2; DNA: TGCGCCAGCAGTGAGACAGGGATGGGATCACCCCTCCACTTT; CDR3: CASSETGMGSPLHF
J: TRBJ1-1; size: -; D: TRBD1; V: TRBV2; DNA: TGTGCCCGCCGACAGGGGAACACTGAAGCTTTCTTT; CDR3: CARRQGNTEAFF
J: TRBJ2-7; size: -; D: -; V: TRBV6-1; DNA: TGTGCCAGCAGTGGACCTCGCCCCCCGTACGAGCAGTACTTC; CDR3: CASSGPRPPYEQYF
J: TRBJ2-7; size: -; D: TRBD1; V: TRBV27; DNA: TGTGCCAGCAGTACACGGGACAGGGGAGACGAGCAGTACTTC; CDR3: CASSTRDRGDEQYF
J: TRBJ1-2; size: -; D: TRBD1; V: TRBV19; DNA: TGTGCCAGTAGGCAGACAGGGGGGAGCTATGGCTACACCTTC; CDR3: CASRQTGGSYGYTF
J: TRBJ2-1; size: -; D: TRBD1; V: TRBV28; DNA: TGTGCCAGCAGTCAGGGACAGGGTAACAGAAATGAGCAGTTCTTC; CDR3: CASSQGQGNRNEQFF
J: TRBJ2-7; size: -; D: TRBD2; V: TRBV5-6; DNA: TGTGCCAGCAGCTCTAGCGGAGCCTCCTACGAGCAGTACTTC; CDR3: CASSSSGASYEQYF
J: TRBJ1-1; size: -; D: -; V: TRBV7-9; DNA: TGTGCCAGCAGCTCAGTACGAGCGGGGAACACTGAAGCTTTCTTT; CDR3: CASSSVRAGNTEAFF
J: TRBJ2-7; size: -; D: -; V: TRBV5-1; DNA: TGCGCCAGCGGATTTTCGGCCTACGAGCAGTACTTC; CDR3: CASGFSAYEQYF
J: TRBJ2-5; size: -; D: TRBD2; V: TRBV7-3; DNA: TGTGCCAGCAGCTCACGTCGGTCGGGACTAGCGGAAGAGACCCAGTACTTC; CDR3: CASSSRRSGLAEETQYF
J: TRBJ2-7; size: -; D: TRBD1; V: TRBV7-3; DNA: TGTGCCAGCAGCTTGACAGGGAGCGTGGACGAGCAGTACTTC; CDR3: CASSLTGSVDEQYF
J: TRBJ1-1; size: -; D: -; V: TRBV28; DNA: TGTGCCATCTCCTGGGCGACTGAAGCTTTCTTT; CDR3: CAISWATEAFF
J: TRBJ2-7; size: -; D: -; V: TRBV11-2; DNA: TGTGCCAGCAGCTTCGGAGAAGGGGGGTACGAGCAGTACTTC; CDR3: CASSFGEGGYEQYF
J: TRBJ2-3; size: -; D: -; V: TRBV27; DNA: TGTGCCAGCAGTTCTTGGGTGAGGGATACGCAGTATTTT; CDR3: CASSSWVRDTQYF
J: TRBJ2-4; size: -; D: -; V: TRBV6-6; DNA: TGTGCCAGCAATGGGAGGGGGGACAAAAACATTCAGTACTTC; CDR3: CASNGRGDKNIQYF
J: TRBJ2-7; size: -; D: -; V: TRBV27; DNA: TGTGCCAGCAGTTTAGGCCCCCCATACGAGCAGTACTTC; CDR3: CASSLGPPYEQYF
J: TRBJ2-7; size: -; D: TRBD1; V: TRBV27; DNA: TGTGCCAGCAGTTTTGGACAGGGGGCAGGATACGAGCAGTACTTC; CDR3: CASSFGQGAGYEQYF
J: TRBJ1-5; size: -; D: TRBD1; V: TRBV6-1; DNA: TGTGCCAGCAGTACGGACAGGGGGCGATTTCAGCCCCAGCATTTT; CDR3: CASSTDRGRFQPQHF
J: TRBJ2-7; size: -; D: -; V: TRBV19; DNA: TGTGCCAGTAGTGCCGGTGGAGGGAAGGGCTACGAGCAGTACTTC; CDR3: CASSAGGGKGYEQYF
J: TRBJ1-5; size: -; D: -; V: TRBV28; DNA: TGTGCCAGCAGGCAAGACAGAGTATACCAGCCCCAGCATTTT; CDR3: CASRQDRVYQPQHF
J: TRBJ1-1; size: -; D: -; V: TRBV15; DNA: TGTGCCACCAGCGGCCCTGGGGGCCACACTGAAGCTTTCTTT; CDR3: CATSGPGGHTEAFF
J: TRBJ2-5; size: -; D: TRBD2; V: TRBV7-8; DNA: TGTGCCAGCAGCACCAAGACTAGCGGGATCCAAGAGACCCAGTACTTC; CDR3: CASSTKTSGIQETQYF
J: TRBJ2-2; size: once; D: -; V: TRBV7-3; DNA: TGTGCCAGCAGCGAACAGCCCGGGGAGCTGTTTTTT; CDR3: CASSEQPGELFF
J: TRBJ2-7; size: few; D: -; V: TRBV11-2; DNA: TGTGCCAGCAGCTCCTTTGGGGACGTCTACGAGCAGTACTTC; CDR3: CASSSFGDVYEQYF
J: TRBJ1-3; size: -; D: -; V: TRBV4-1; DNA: TGCGCCAGCAGCCAAGATGGCGTACCTGGAAACACCATATATTTT; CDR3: CASSQDGVPGNTIYF
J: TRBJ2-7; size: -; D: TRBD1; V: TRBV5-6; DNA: TGTGCCAGCAGCACGGGACAGGGGAAGGAGCAGTACTTC; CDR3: CASSTGQGKEQYF
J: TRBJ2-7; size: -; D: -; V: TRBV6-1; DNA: TGTGCCAGCAGTAGGGAGAGGGGAGAGCAGTACTTC; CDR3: CASSRERGEQYF
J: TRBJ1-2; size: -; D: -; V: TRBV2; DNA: TGTGCCAGCAGTGAATTAGTTTACGCTAACCCCTTAGGCTACACCTTC; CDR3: CASSELVYANPLGYTF
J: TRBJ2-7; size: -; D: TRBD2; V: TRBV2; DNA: TGTGCCAGCAGTGGGGGACTAGACTCCTACGAGCAGTACTTC; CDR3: CASSGGLDSYEQYF
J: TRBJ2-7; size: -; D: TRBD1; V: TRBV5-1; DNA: TGCGCCAGCAGTACCCGGGACAGGGACCTATTACCCCACGAGCAGTACTTC; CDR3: CASSTRDRDLLPHEQYF
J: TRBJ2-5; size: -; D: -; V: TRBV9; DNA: TGTGCCAGCAGCGTGGACGGGGAGGGGGTAAAAGAGACCCAGTACTTC; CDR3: CASSVDGEGVKETQYF
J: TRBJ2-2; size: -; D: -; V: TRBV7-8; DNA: TGTGCCAGCAGCTTCCCGCGCAGCGGGTCCATAGGCACCGGGGAGCTGTTTTTT; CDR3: CASSFPRSGSIGTGELFF
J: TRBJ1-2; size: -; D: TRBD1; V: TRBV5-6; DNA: TGTGCCAGCAGCCCGGTTAAGACAGGGGTCCACTATGGCTACACCTTC; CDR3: CASSPVKTGVHYGYTF
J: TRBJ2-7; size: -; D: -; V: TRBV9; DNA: TGTGCCAGCAGCGTAGCAGCAGGGCCGACCTCCTACGAGCAGTACTTC; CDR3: CASSVAAGPTSYEQYF
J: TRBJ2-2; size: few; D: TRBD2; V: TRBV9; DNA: TGTGCCAGCAGCGATAGCGGGGGGGCAACCGGGGAGCTGTTTTTT; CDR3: CASSDSGGATGELFF
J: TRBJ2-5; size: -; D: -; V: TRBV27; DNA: TGTGCCAGCAGCCCTACCTGGGGTTACCAAGAGACCCAGTACTTC; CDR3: CASSPTWGYQETQYF
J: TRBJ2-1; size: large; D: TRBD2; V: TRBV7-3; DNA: TGTGCCAGCAGCCCTAGCGGGGGGAGTCTGTTCTTC; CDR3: CASSPSGGSLFF
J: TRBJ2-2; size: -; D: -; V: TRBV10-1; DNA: TGCGCCAGCAGTCTTCAGGGACCGAACACCGGGGAGCTGTTTTTT; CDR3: CASSLQGPNTGELFF
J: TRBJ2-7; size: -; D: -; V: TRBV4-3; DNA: TGCGCCAGCAGCTTTCGACAGTCCTTGTACGAGCAGTACTTC; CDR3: CASSFRQSLYEQYF
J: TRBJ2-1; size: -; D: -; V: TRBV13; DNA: TGTGCCAGCAGCCTAGAAACTACAAGCTCCTACAATGAGCAGTTCTTC; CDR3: CASSLETTSSYNEQFF